One T cell receptor (beta chain) is described in this entry. This clone's antigen is unknown. Nothing much larger sits one base from this clone, and base qualities are not available. This specimen belongs to a study of brain T cells in children with intractable seizures (dated by TCRdb to about 2021). For context, the study as a whole: Resected brain tissue from some 56 pediatric epilepsy surgery cases was first screened for immune gene transcripts using a NanoString immunology panel. Of the approximately 12 selected surgery cases, pre-surgery blood was also sequenced for eight, so four had brain tissue only. Overall study outcomes, separate from this receptor: Viral specificity was inferred only from CDR3 sequence similarity, and patients' HCMV serostatus was unknown. Sequencing depth differed between pre- and post-surgery blood, so clones missing from the pre-surgery sample may reflect undersampling.

The CDR3 spans 15 residues, from the cysteine through the phenylalanine. Just the 45-base CDR3 DNA is kept, in frame starting at base 1. Trimming at the junction amounts to 1 base on V and 3 bases on J, and the germline ends lie 12 bases apart. CDR1 MGHRA and CDR2 YSYEKL are derived from the germline V gene. The immunoSEQ assay was applied to genomic DNA to generate the TCR beta chain sequences. As for how the authors treated the data: CDR3 sequences not starting with the conserved framework cysteine at position 104 were manually removed. To get clonality, the normalized Shannon's Diversity Index was subtracted from one, giving values from 0 (maximal diversity) to 1 (oligoclonal). To check whether a given CDR3 had different frequencies in two samples, for example brain versus blood, chi-squared comparison-of-proportions tests were used. Public clonotypes were identified through searches of immuneACCESS, and similarity to known antiviral clonotypes was evaluated with the VDJdb browser. Imported from immuneACCESS, the table was reduced by TCRdb to in-frame sequences with V and J called. These copies leave out some clones; in studies compared against another copy, an unresolved V gene accounts for under half, and the cause of the remainder is not known. V and J calls and clone size are given by that table; D and trimming were obtained from the DNA. For this sample there are hundreds of thousands of clones; about 93% appear just once. Approximately 5% of the sample is in the top ten clones.

Sample time point, as interpreted from the label and publication: blood from clinic visit 5 months post-surgery; TSC patient then seizure free. The surgery cases showing the highest brain T cell transcript signatures were chosen for TCR beta chain sequencing of brain tissue and, when available, of blood. Patients had been treated with at least one anti-epileptic drug before surgery. TCR-sequenced patients were children with drug-resistant epilepsy due to tuberous sclerosis complex, focal cortical dysplasia, Rasmussen encephalitis or hemimegalencephaly. Bulk genomic DNA was isolated from unsorted brain tissue and whole blood using the Monarch genomic DNA purification kit.

The chain is encoded by TRBV4-1 joined to TRBJ1-2, with the D segment identity uncertain. This sequence originates from a boy less than two years old with tuberous sclerosis and intractable seizures. The sample consisted of peripheral blood, taken about 5 months after surgery. Read as DNA, the sequence is TGCGCCAGCAGCCAAGGTCGAGGAAGAGACTATGGCTACACCTTC. The encoded protein is CASSQGRGRDYGYTF.